Following are 28 T cell receptor beta chains from one sample sequenced in a study of T cells after yellow fever vaccination. TCRdb redid the calling of the 5' RACE reads with MiXCR, one entry per CDR3 protein. The sample includes 450,000 to 600,000 distinct CDR3 sequences, less than 20% of them seen just once. Sequencing was performed on PBMCs, taken 4 to 5 days after the first yellow fever vaccination. Every receptor here comes from a man younger than 30 who received the YFV17D yellow fever vaccine.

The chain carries TRBV9 and TRBJ1-2; weak D call: TRBD1 (6 bases). V shed 0 bases and J shed 6 bases, with 12 bases lying between them. From germline, CDR1 is SGDLS and CDR2 YYNGEE. This CDR3 region has 14 residues. The CDR3 nucleotides read TGTGCCAGCAGCGTAGTTGGGGGCGTAAATGGCTACACCTTC. Translated, it gives CASSVVGGVNGYTF. Using reference TRBV9 and TRBJ1-2 for the parts outside the CDR3, the full variable domain is DSGVTQTPKHLITATGQRVTLRCSPRSGDLSVYWYQQSLDQGLQFLIQYYNGEERAKGNILERFSAQQFPDLHSELNLSSLELGDSALYFCASSVVGGVNGYTFGSGTRLTVV.

The J gene is TRBJ1-1, the V gene TRBV7-9, with D unresolved. Between the trimmed V and J ends, which lost 4 bases and 6 bases, there was a span of 18 bases. This CDR3 has 15 residues. Germline CDR1 and CDR2: SEHNR and FQNEAQ (reference sequence). The CDR3 here is CASSYSTAAKSEAFF. In DNA form, the CDR3 reads TGTGCCAGCAGCTACTCGACCGCGGCGAAGTCTGAAGCTTTCTTT.

Only a few counts were recorded for this clonotype. The chain links TRBV7-9 to TRBJ1-4; D is unclear. Germline CDR1 and CDR2: SEHNR and FQNEAQ (reference sequence). The CDR3 length is 13 residues. V lost 3 bases and J lost 8, with 10 bases in between. The CDR3 loop is CASSFQIQEKLFF. The CDR3 coding sequence is TGTGCCAGCAGCTTCCAGATCCAAGAAAAACTGTTTTTT.

In DNA form, the CDR3 reads TGCGCCAGCACTCGCACAAAGCCACCGGGACAGGTGGTGGAGGCTTTCTTT. Its protein product is CASTRTKPPGQVVEAFF. This chain connects TRBV23-1 to TRBJ1-1; 8 bases align to TRBD1. TRBV23-1 is placed among ORFs of uncertain function. This CDR3 comprises 17 residues. The V and J ends lost 7 bases and 11 bases, in that order; junction bases with no gene match: 24.

J is TRBJ2-3 and V is TRBV21-1; the tabulated D call, TRBD2, remains unverified against the DNA. TRBV21-1 is given as a pseudogene. The CDR3 extends over 17 amino acids. In DNA form, the CDR3 reads TGTGCCAGCAGCCCCCCCGCCTCGCGGGGGGGCACAGATACGCAGTATTTT. Protein product: CASSPPASRGGTDTQYF.

This clonotype was counted only a few times. The chain has TRBV5-1 and TRBJ2-2; D may be TRBD2 (5 bases). Germline-derived CDR1 and CDR2 are SGHRS and YFSETQ. V was trimmed by 1 base and J by 9 bases, leaving 13 bases between them. The CDR3 has 14 residues. CDR3: CASSLRGTARELFF. CDR3 bases: TGCGCCAGCAGCTTGCGGGGTACCGCCCGGGAGCTGTTTTTT.

This clonotype was picked up a small number of times. V usage is TRBV6-5 and J usage is TRBJ2-5; 10 bases are a match to TRBD2. CDR1 is MNHEY, CDR2 SVGAGI, per germline. This CDR3 region has 18 residues. Trimming removed 4 bases from V and 7 bases from J; junction bases left unmatched: 18. The CDR3 coding sequence is TGTGCCAGCAGTTCCCCGAGGCTGACTAGCGGGCCCGGCGGGACCCAGTACTTC. Translating it yields CASSSPRLTSGPGGTQYF.

The rearrangement joins TRBV12-3 or TRBV12-4 to TRBJ1-2, with 7 bases aligning to TRBD1. This CDR3 is built from 13 residues. V lost 7 bases and J lost 6; bases outside the gene matches: 8. CDR3 amino acids: CASNQGVDHGYTF. The CDR3 DNA is TGTGCCAGCAACCAGGGGGTGGACCATGGCTACACCTTC.

The V call is TRBV20-1, the J call TRBJ2-7; D possibly corresponds to TRBD1 (5 bases). Germline CDR1 is DFQATT and CDR2 is SNEGSKA (reference sequence). The V gene lost 8 bases and the J gene lost 3 bases, with 11 bases spanning the gap. This CDR3 comprises 11 residues. The CDR3 DNA follows: TGCAGTTTGAAGCAGGGCTACGAGCAGTACGTC. It codes for CSLKQGYEQYV.

The chain uses TRBV9 and TRBJ2-3; 7 nucleotides line up with TRBD2. The CDR3 runs 14 residues. CDR1 SGDLS and CDR2 YYNGEE come from the germline V gene. V lost 3 bases to trimming and J lost 5 bases; unmatched junction nucleotides: 6. The CDR3 DNA reads TGTGCCAGCAGCGGAGCGGGGCAGGAAGATACGCAGTATTTT. It specifies CASSGAGQEDTQYF. Filled out from reference TRBV9 and TRBJ2-3, the complete variable domain reads DSGVTQTPKHLITATGQRVTLRCSPRSGDLSVYWYQQSLDQGLQFLIQYYNGEERAKGNILERFSAQQFPDLHSELNLSSLELGDSALYFCASSGAGQEDTQYFGPGTRLTVL.

This clonotype was picked up a small number of times. The J gene is TRBJ1-4, the V gene TRBV5-1, with D possibly matching TRBD1 (5 bases). The V gene's germline CDR1 is SGHRS and CDR2 YFSETQ. The CDR3 is 17 residues long. Trimming stripped 7 bases from V and 0 bases from J, with 19 bases between. The CDR3 is CASRCRQLGATNEKLFF. CDR3 nucleotides: TGCGCCAGCCGCTGCAGGCAACTGGGGGCAACTAATGAAAAACTGTTTTTT.

This sequence joins TRBV6-1 and TRBJ1-1, with a weak D call TRBD1 (6 bases). V shed 1 base and J shed 3 bases, with 15 bases lying between them. Germline CDR1 MNHNS, CDR2 SASEGT. CDR3 length equals 16 residues. CDR3: CASSEVTSRGYTEAFF. The CDR3 nucleotides read TGTGCCAGCAGTGAAGTGACCTCGAGGGGGTACACTGAAGCTTTCTTT.

In its sample, this clonotype was seen a few times. This chain links TRBV7-9 with TRBJ1-1, with D perhaps TRBD1 (5 bases). Trimming stripped 5 bases from V and 4 bases from J, with 17 bases between. The CDR3 is made up of 15 amino acids. Germline V gene sequence: CDR1 SEHNR, CDR2 FQNEAQ (reference sequence). CDR3 amino acids: CASSQDSAAGTEAFF. The CDR3 region has the DNA TGTGCCAGCAGCCAAGACAGCGCTGCGGGCACTGAAGCTTTCTTT. Drawing the rest from reference TRBV7-9 and TRBJ1-1, the complete variable domain is DTGVSQNPRHKITKRGQNVTFRCDPISEHNRLYWYRQTLGQGPEFLTYFQNEAQLEKSRLLSDRFSAERPKGSFSTLEIQRTEQGDSAMYLCASSQDSAAGTEAFFGQGTRLTVV.

The chain couples TRBV15 to TRBJ2-5; 7 bases agree with TRBD1. The CDR3 covers 15 residues. The J segment lost 5 bases and the V segment lost 2 bases, leaving 8 bases of the junction unmatched. Germline V gene data show CDR1 as LNHNV and CDR2 as YYDKDF (reference sequence). This CDR3 reads CATSRKLGGRETQYF. The CDR3 DNA reads as TGTGCCACCAGCAGAAAACTAGGGGGCCGGGAGACCCAGTACTTC.

This clonotype occurred a few times. The chain joins TRBV6-5 to TRBJ1-2; D gene ambiguous. V lost 0 bases, J lost 4 bases, and 12 bases lay in between. Germline V gene lookup returns CDR1 MNHEY and CDR2 SVGAGI. CDR3 length: 15 amino acids. The DNA of the CDR3 is TGTGCCAGCAGTTACTCTACCGCAGAGAGCTATGGCTACACCTTC. Translation gives CASSYSTAESYGYTF.

This clonotype appeared a few times. The V and J genes are TRBV5-1 and TRBJ1-3; possible D gene TRBD1, 5 bases. The CDR3 length is 15 residues. The germline CDR1 and CDR2 sequences are SGHRS and YFSETQ. Trimming left V 9 bases short and J 4 bases short, with 20 bases between. This chain's CDR3 is CATSAGPTHGNTIYF. The CDR3 region has the DNA TGCGCCACGTCCGCGGGGCCTACGCACGGAAACACCATATATTTT.

This clonotype was seen at least ten times. V gene TRBV5-1 combines with J gene TRBJ2-7; 9 positions match TRBD1. The CDR3 is made up of 16 amino acids. J gave up 1 base and V 4 bases, and 9 bases lay outside the gene matches. CDR1 SGHRS and CDR2 YFSETQ come from the germline V gene. Written as DNA, the CDR3 is TGCGCCAGCAGCCCGGGGGCACAGGGGGCATCCTACGAGCAGTACTTC. This codes for CASSPGAQGASYEQYF.

This rearrangement joins TRBV12-3 or TRBV12-4 to TRBJ2-1; D is undetermined. Trimming shortened V by 6 bases and J by 12 bases, and 12 bases separated the two germline ends. This CDR3 spans 11 amino acids. The chain's CDR3 is CASRNISGQFF. For the CDR3, the DNA is TGTGCCAGCAGAAATATTTCGGGGCAGTTCTTC.

The chain recombines TRBV10-3 with TRBJ1-4; D might be TRBD1 (6 bases). CDR1 and CDR2 from the germline V gene are ENHRY and SYGVKD. CDR3 length equals 13 residues. Trimming shortened V by 4 bases and J by 7 bases, and 10 bases separated the two germline ends. CDR3 sequence reads: CAISARTVEKLFF. Here the CDR3 DNA reads TGTGCCATCAGTGCTCGGACAGTTGAAAAACTGTTTTTT.

This chain links TRBV7-3 with TRBJ1-1; maybe TRBD1 (5 bases). CDR3 length: 15 amino acids. Germline V CDR1 and CDR2: SGHTA, FQGTGA. The V end was cut by 0 bases, the J end by 0 bases, with 8 bases between. CDR3 loop: CASSLTGPMNTEAFF. As DNA, the CDR3 is TGTGCCAGCAGCTTAACGGGACCGATGAACACTGAAGCTTTCTTT.

This clonotype was recorded a few times. The V call is TRBV12-3 or TRBV12-4, the J call TRBJ1-3; TRBD1 matches 7 bases. The CDR3 covers 15 residues. Trimming removed 3 bases from V and 0 bases from J; junction bases left unmatched: 2. CDR3: CASSFNRGSGNTIYF. For the CDR3, the DNA is TGTGCCAGCAGTTTTAACAGGGGCTCTGGAAACACCATATATTTT.

J is TRBJ2-1 and V is TRBV7-3, with 7 bases fitting TRBD1. The germline CDR1 and CDR2 sequences are SGHTA and FQGTGA. The CDR3 contains 15 residues. Trimming took 6 bases from V and 5 from J; bases not matched to a gene: 10. CDR3 amino acids: CASSLDRVVHNEQFF. As DNA, the CDR3 is TGTGCCAGCAGTCTTGACAGGGTGGTGCACAATGAGCAGTTCTTC.

The gene calls are TRBV6-2 or TRBV6-3 and TRBJ2-7; D unresolved. CDR3 size: 12 residues. Germline assignment: CDR1 MNHEY and CDR2 SVGEGT. The V end was cut by 6 bases, the J end by 4 bases, with 10 bases between. CDR3 region: CASSNYSYEQYV. DNA of the CDR3: TGTGCCAGCAGCAACTACAGTTACGAGCAGTACGTC.

With regard to this clonotype: This may arise from a read error, as a much more abundant clone is one base away. The CDR3 sequence is CASRKGLVADTQYF. In nucleotides, the CDR3 is TGTGCCAGCAGGAAGGGACTAGTCGCAGATACGCAGTATTTT. The rearrangement joins TRBV7-2 to TRBJ2-3; 8 bases are a match to TRBD2. In germline, CDR1 is SGHTA, CDR2 FQGNSA. V was clipped by 6 bases and J by 4 bases; unmatched bases: 6. This CDR3 spans 14 amino acids. The full variable domain, completed using reference TRBV7-2 and TRBJ2-3, is GAGVSQSPSNKVTEKGKDVELRCDPISGHTALYWYRQSLGQGLEFLIYFQGNSAPDKSGLPSDRFSAERTGGSVSTLTIQRTQQEDSAVYLCASRKGLVADTQYFGPGTRLTVL.

The CDR3 spells CSVSTLGDLQPQHF. CDR3 coding DNA: TGCAGTGTCTCCACCCTCGGGGATCTTCAGCCCCAGCATTTT. The chain is built from TRBV20-1 and TRBJ1-5; no definite D call. The germline gives CDR1 DFQATT, CDR2 SNEGSKA (reference sequence). This CDR3 contains 14 residues. Trimming left V 7 bases short and J 6 bases short, with 19 bases between.

The rearrangement uses TRBV9 and TRBJ1-1; a possible D gene is TRBD1 (5 bases). V was trimmed by 3 bases and J by 3 bases, leaving 9 bases between them. This CDR3 is built from 13 residues. Per germline, CDR1 SGDLS and CDR2 YYNGEE. CDR3 amino acids: CASSDQGHTEAFF. For the CDR3, the DNA is TGTGCCAGCAGCGATCAGGGTCACACTGAAGCTTTCTTT.

The rearrangement joins TRBV4-1 to TRBJ2-5; D unresolved. Germline V gene lookup returns CDR1 MGHRA and CDR2 YSYEKL. Trimming took off 2 bases at V and 2 bases at J, with 9 bases between the two ends. The CDR3 consists of 14 residues. As DNA, the CDR3 is TGCGCCAGCAGCCAACCAGCGCGGCAAGAGACCCAGTACTTC. Its protein is CASSQPARQETQYF.

This clonotype occurred many times. The J gene is TRBJ1-1, the V gene TRBV12-3 or TRBV12-4, with D maybe TRBD1 (6 bases). The CDR3 has 13 amino acids. V was cut by 6 bases and J by 5 bases, with 13 bases left in between. CDR3 nucleotides: TGTGCCAGCAGCCTTCGGGGGGCGACTGAAGCTTTCTTT. Translating it yields CASSLRGATEAFF.